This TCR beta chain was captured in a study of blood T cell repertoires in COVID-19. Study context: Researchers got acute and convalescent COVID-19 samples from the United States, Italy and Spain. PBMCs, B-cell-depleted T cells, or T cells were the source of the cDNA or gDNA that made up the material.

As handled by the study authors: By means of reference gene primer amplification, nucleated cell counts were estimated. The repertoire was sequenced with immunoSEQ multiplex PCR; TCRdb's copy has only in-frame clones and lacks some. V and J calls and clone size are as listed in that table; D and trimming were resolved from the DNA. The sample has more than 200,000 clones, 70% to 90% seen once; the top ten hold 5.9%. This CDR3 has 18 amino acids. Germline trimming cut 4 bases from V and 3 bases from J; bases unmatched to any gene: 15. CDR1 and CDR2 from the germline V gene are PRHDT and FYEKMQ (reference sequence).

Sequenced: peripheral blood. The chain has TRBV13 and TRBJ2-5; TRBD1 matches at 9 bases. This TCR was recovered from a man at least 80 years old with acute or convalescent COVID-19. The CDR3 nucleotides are TGTGCCAGCAGCTCCCCACTTCGACAGGGGGGGTTAGAAGAGACCCAGTACTTC. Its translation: CASSSPLRQGGLEETQYF.